These 23 T cell receptor beta chains originate from one sample sequenced in a study of blood T cell repertoires in COVID-19. The protocol was immunoSEQ multiplex PCR, while the TCRdb copy is restricted to in-frame clones and leaves out a portion. The repertoire holds 90,000 to 110,000 clones, with 84% as singletons. Sequenced input: peripheral blood. Every receptor here comes from a woman older than 75 with active or convalescent COVID-19.

The chain has TRBV28 and TRBJ1-1, with D perhaps matching TRBD1 (6 bases). The CDR3 has 15 amino acids. Trimming left V 6 bases short and J 6 bases short, with 20 bases between. Germline V lookup: CDR1 MDHEN, CDR2 SYDVKM. The CDR3 loop is CASRPSYREVPEAFF. The CDR3 nucleotides read TGTGCCAGCAGACCAAGCTACAGGGAAGTTCCTGAAGCTTTCTTT.

V and J are TRBV14 and TRBJ2-3; possibly TRBD2 for D (5 bases). This CDR3 is built from 12 residues. Trimming removed 1 base at V and 9 bases at J, with 8 bases between. Germline V gene lookup returns CDR1 SGHDN and CDR2 FVKESK. The CDR3 protein is CASSQVSGTQYF. CDR3 sequence (DNA): TGTGCCAGCAGCCAAGTAAGCGGCACGCAGTATTTT.

This sequence joins TRBV7-3 and TRBJ2-1; 7 nucleotides agree with TRBD2. The V gene's germline CDR1 is SGHTA and CDR2 FQGTGA. The CDR3 is 15 amino acids. The J segment lost 8 bases and the V segment lost 3 bases, leaving 10 bases of the junction unmatched. This CDR3 is CASSFGLERNYEQFF. CDR3 nucleotides: TGTGCCAGCAGCTTTGGACTAGAGCGTAACTATGAGCAGTTCTTC.

The V call is TRBV11-2, the J call TRBJ1-2; D perhaps matches TRBD1 (6 bases). Germline V gene data show CDR1 as SGHAT and CDR2 as FQNNGV. The germline V and J ends were trimmed by 4 bases and 5 bases, with 11 bases remaining between them. The CDR3 spans 13 residues. CDR3 residues: CASSSGTPYGYTF. CDR3 nucleotides: TGTGCCAGCAGCTCCGGGACACCTTATGGCTACACCTTC.

The chain couples TRBV14 to TRBJ2-5, with TRBD2 as a possible D gene (5 bases). The V gene's germline CDR1 is SGHDN and CDR2 FVKESK. Trimming took off 0 bases at V and 5 bases at J, with 13 bases between the two ends. CDR3 size: 15 residues. The CDR3 here is CASSQDRDSVETQYF. The CDR3 DNA reads TGTGCCAGCAGCCAAGATCGCGATAGCGTGGAGACCCAGTACTTC. Variable domain in full (rest from reference TRBV14 and TRBJ2-5): EAGVTQFPSHSVIEKGQTVTLRCDPISGHDNLYWYRRVMGKEIKFLLHFVKESKQDESGMPNNRFLAERTGGTYSTLKVQPAELEDSGVYFCASSQDRDSVETQYFGPGTRLLVL.

The V call is TRBV5-1, the J call TRBJ2-5, with 15 bases matching TRBD2. Germline lookup yields CDR1 SGHRS and CDR2 YFSETQ. V trimming: 2 bases; J trimming: 4 bases; junction bases outside the gene matches: 6. This CDR3 is built from 17 residues. The CDR3 region is CASSFFGLAGGGETQYF. The CDR3, as DNA: TGCGCCAGCAGCTTTTTCGGACTAGCGGGAGGGGGAGAGACCCAGTACTTC.

The rearrangement uses TRBV14 and TRBJ1-5; the match to TRBD1 covers 8 bases. The CDR3 contains 14 residues. Trimming at V came to 3 bases and at J to 7 bases, leaving 5 bases not matched to a gene. The V gene's germline CDR1 is SGHDN and CDR2 FVKESK. Written as DNA, the CDR3 is TGTGCCAGCAGCCAGGGACAGGTAAACCAGCCCCAGCATTTT. Its protein product is CASSQGQVNQPQHF.

The V and J genes are TRBV3-1 (or the pseudogene TRBV3-2) and TRBJ2-3; the match to TRBD2 covers 13 bases. V shed 0 bases and J 1 base; nucleotides not matched to a gene: 10. The germline V gene has CDR1 LGHDT and CDR2 YNNKEL (reference sequence). The CDR3 has 20 residues. CDR3 bases: TGTGCCAGCAGCCAAGATCCACCCTCACTAGCGGGAGGGGGCACAGATACGCAGTATTTT. Amino acid sequence: CASSQDPPSLAGGGTDTQYF.

A single count supports this clone. V usage is TRBV28 and J usage is TRBJ1-1; the D gene is possibly TRBD1 (6 bases). Germline CDR1 and CDR2: MDHEN and SYDVKM. The ends were cut back, 1 base at V and 8 bases at J, with 11 bases in the middle. The CDR3 runs 13 residues. CDR3 region: CASSLLTDREAFF. CDR3 DNA sequence: TGTGCCAGCAGTTTATTGACGGACAGAGAAGCTTTCTTT.

This chain joins TRBV2 and TRBJ1-5, with TRBD1 matching over 8 bases. From germline, CDR1 is SNHLY and CDR2 FYNNEI. This CDR3 comprises 14 residues. V lost 4 bases to trimming and J lost 6 bases; unmatched junction nucleotides: 5. CDR3 sequence reads: CASSADRVGQPQHF. CDR3 sequence (DNA): TGTGCCAGCAGTGCGGACAGGGTGGGTCAGCCCCAGCATTTT.

The chain couples TRBV11-2 to TRBJ1-4; D gene uncertain. Per the germline V gene, CDR1 is SGHAT and CDR2 is FQNNGV. Trimming shortened V by 0 bases and J by 7 bases, and 6 bases separated the two germline ends. The CDR3 is 13 residues long. CDR3 sequence (DNA): TGTGCCAGCAGCTTAGAAGTGGCTGAAAAACTGTTTTTT. It is translated as CASSLEVAEKLFF.

This clone was picked up a small number of times. The DNA for the CDR3 is TGTGCCAGTACCACCGGGACAGGAGCTAACTATGGCTACACCTTC. It codes for CASTTGTGANYGYTF. This sequence joins TRBV19 and TRBJ1-2; 8 bases map to TRBD1. The CDR3 totals 15 residues. J was trimmed by 0 bases and V by 7 bases; bases with no gene match: 7. The germline CDR1 and CDR2 sequences are LNHDA and SQIVND (reference sequence).

The chain has TRBV13 and TRBJ2-4; 13 nucleotides line up with TRBD2. The CDR3 has 15 amino acids. Germline V gives CDR1 PRHDT, CDR2 FYEKMQ (reference sequence). V shed 5 bases, J shed 6 bases, and the junction held 4 bases outside the gene matches. The CDR3 DNA reads TGTGCCAGCAGCACCGGGACTAGCGGGACAAACATTCAGTACTTC. It specifies CASSTGTSGTNIQYF. Complete variable domain (other parts from reference TRBV13 and TRBJ2-4): AAGVIQSPRHLIKEKRETATLKCYPIPRHDTVYWYQQGPGQDPQFLISFYEKMQSDKGSIPDRFSAQQFSDYHSELNMSSLELGDSALYFCASSTGTSGTNIQYFGAGTRLSVL.

CDR3 amino acids: CASSDRGFANYGYTF. CDR3 DNA sequence: TGTGCCAGCAGTGACAGGGGTTTCGCCAACTATGGCTACACCTTC. V gene TRBV6-1 combines with J gene TRBJ1-2; TRBD1 might be the D (6 bases). This CDR3 is 15 amino acids long. Germline CDR1 and CDR2: MNHNS and SASEGT. The V end was cut by 3 bases, the J end by 2 bases, with 13 bases between.

The chain has TRBV25-1 and TRBJ2-1; the D is unclear. The CDR3 consists of 16 residues. Germline V lookup: CDR1 MGHDK, CDR2 SYGVNS. With 1 base removed from V and 6 bases from J, the gap between germline ends came to 16 bases. The CDR3 sequence is CASSESPRVAINEQFF. In DNA form, the CDR3 reads TGTGCCAGCAGTGAATCGCCCCGGGTGGCGATCAATGAGCAGTTCTTC.

V usage is TRBV9 and J usage is TRBJ2-3; D uncertain. CDR1 is SGDLS, CDR2 YYNGEE, per germline. V was pared by 6 bases and J by 6 bases, with 11 bases between. This CDR3 region has 12 residues. The CDR3 sequence: CASKSAADTQYF. In DNA form, the CDR3 reads TGTGCCAGCAAAAGCGCGGCGGATACGCAGTATTTT.

The chain joins TRBV5-1 to TRBJ2-5, with D possibly being TRBD1 (6 bases). Germline lookup yields CDR1 SGHRS and CDR2 YFSETQ. The germline V and J ends were trimmed by 1 base and 1 base, with 11 bases remaining between them. The CDR3 consists of 15 residues. The CDR3 loop is CASSLPGTFQETQYF. As DNA, the CDR3 is TGCGCCAGCAGCTTGCCCGGGACATTCCAAGAGACCCAGTACTTC.

The V gene is TRBV6-6, the J gene TRBJ1-5, with a tentative D call TRBD1 (6 bases). This CDR3 is built from 11 residues. Germline CDR1 MNHNY, CDR2 SVGAGI (reference sequence). V shed 6 bases and J shed 13 bases, with 13 bases lying between them. The CDR3 coding sequence is TGTGCCAGCAGGACAGGAGAAAATCAGCATTTT. Translation gives CASRTGENQHF.

In this sample, this clone turned up once. The chain joins TRBV5-8 to TRBJ1-2; the match to TRBD1 covers 10 bases. CDR1 is SGHTS and CDR2 is YDEGEE in the germline V gene. The CDR3 has 15 amino acids. V shed 0 bases and J 5 bases; nucleotides not matched to a gene: 4. The CDR3 region is CASSLGQGARYGYTF. The CDR3 region has the DNA TGTGCCAGCAGCTTGGGACAGGGGGCTCGGTATGGCTACACCTTC.

V gene TRBV18 combines with J gene TRBJ2-1, with 7 bases matching TRBD1. CDR1 and CDR2 (germline): KGHSH, LQKENI. The CDR3 spans 18 residues. Trimming removed 2 bases from V and 0 bases from J; junction bases left unmatched: 10. In DNA, the CDR3 is TGTGCCAGCTCACCATTCTTAGGGACAGTGAGCTCCTACAATGAGCAGTTCTTC. This sequence encodes CASSPFLGTVSSYNEQFF.

This sequence joins TRBV6-4 and TRBJ2-5, with D unresolved. V was cut by 8 bases and J by 5 bases, with 27 bases left in between. Germline-derived CDR1 and CDR2 are MRHNA and SNTAGT. This CDR3 has 17 amino acids. CDR3 protein: CASRFVGTRKQVETQYF. In DNA form, the CDR3 reads TGTGCCAGCCGATTCGTCGGCACGCGAAAGCAGGTGGAGACCCAGTACTTC.

The chain links TRBV28 to TRBJ1-5; 7 positions match TRBD1. Germline V CDR1 and CDR2: MDHEN, SYDVKM. V shed 6 bases and J 7 bases; nucleotides not matched to a gene: 6. This CDR3 is 13 amino acids long. Here the CDR3 DNA reads TGTGCCAGCAGGGAGGGGGCCGGGCAGCCCCAGCATTTT. As protein: CASREGAGQPQHF.

The count of this clone is one. As DNA, the CDR3 is TGTGCCAGCAGCACAACGGGAGAGGGGCACACCGGGGAGCTGTTTTTT. It translates to CASSTTGEGHTGELFF. The V and J genes are TRBV3-1 (or the pseudogene TRBV3-2) and TRBJ2-2, with a tentative D call TRBD2 (6 bases). This CDR3 is 16 amino acids long. Looked up from germline, CDR1 is LGHDT and CDR2 is YNNKEL (reference sequence). V was shortened by 5 bases and J by 3 bases, with 16 bases between the two germline ends.